These 12 T cell receptor beta chains were all obtained from the same sample, sequenced in a study of T cell responses to AZD1222 COVID-19 vaccine. Method: immunoSEQ multiplex PCR; TCRdb's copy keeps in-frame clones and lacks some. The sample has around 210,000 clones, approximately 94% seen once; the top ten hold around 1.7%. This specimen consisted of peripheral blood, obtained 28 days after the second dose of the MenACWY control vaccine. Receptor source: an adult who received the MenACWY meningococcal vaccine as a control.

The chain joins TRBV7-2 to TRBJ1-1; D call uncertain. V was clipped by 2 bases and J by 5 bases, with 18 bases between them. Germline CDR1 SGHTA, CDR2 FQGNSA. This CDR3 is built from 16 residues. The CDR3 loop is CASSLSPKAEQTEAFF. The CDR3 DNA reads TGTGCCAGCAGCTTATCCCCCAAGGCCGAACAGACTGAAGCTTTCTTT.

The chain is built from TRBV7-8 and TRBJ1-4; D is unclear. From germline, CDR1 is SGHVS and CDR2 FQNEAQ. V lost 2 bases, J lost 8 bases, and 9 bases lay in between. The CDR3 has 13 residues. The CDR3 protein is CASSLSQAEKLFF. Written as DNA, the CDR3 is TGTGCCAGCAGCTTATCCCAAGCGGAAAAACTGTTTTTT. Together with reference TRBV7-8 and TRBJ1-4, the CDR3 gives the full variable domain: GAGVSQSPRYKVAKRGQDVALRCDPISGHVSLFWYQQALGQGPEFLTYFQNEAQLDKSGLPSDRFFAERPEGSVSTLKIQRTQQEDSAVYLCASSLSQAEKLFFGSGTQLSVL.

This chain uses TRBV18 with TRBJ1-1, with TRBD1 matching over 7 bases. J was trimmed by 1 base and V by 0 bases; bases with no gene match: 5. The CDR3 runs to 16 residues. CDR1 is KGHSH and CDR2 is LQKENI in the germline V gene. CDR3 amino acids: CASSPPPSGGNTEAFF. CDR3 DNA sequence: TGTGCCAGCTCACCACCCCCGTCAGGGGGGAACACTGAAGCTTTCTTT.

This sequence joins TRBV28 and TRBJ2-1; D unclear. Trimming cost V 2 bases and J 0 bases, with 8 bases left between them. This CDR3 comprises 15 residues. Germline assignment: CDR1 MDHEN and CDR2 SYDVKM. CDR3 sequence reads: CASSLRRVSYNEQFF. The CDR3 DNA reads TGTGCCAGCAGTTTACGTAGGGTCTCCTACAATGAGCAGTTCTTC.

The chain carries TRBV27 and TRBJ1-6; TRBD1 is a possible D gene (5 bases). V was pared by 2 bases and J by 7 bases, with 12 bases between. CDR3 length: 15 amino acids. CDR1 and CDR2 (germline): MNHEY, SMNVEV (reference sequence). CDR3 protein: CASSLGGVVNSPLHF. The DNA for the CDR3 is TGTGCCAGCAGTTTAGGAGGGGTTGTAAATTCACCCCTCCACTTT.

This chain uses TRBV4-1 with TRBJ1-5; D perhaps matches TRBD1 (5 bases). The V end lost 2 bases, the J end lost 2 bases, and 16 bases lay between the germline ends. Germline CDR1 and CDR2: MGHRA and YSYEKL. The CDR3 covers 17 residues. The CDR3 sequence: CASSQTLLRARNQPQHF. As DNA, the CDR3 is TGCGCCAGCAGCCAAACCCTTCTCAGGGCGCGCAATCAGCCCCAGCATTTT.

The J gene is TRBJ1-2, the V gene TRBV6-5, with 7 bases matching TRBD1. The CDR3 totals 14 residues. The ends lost 3 bases at V and 3 bases at J; junction bases unmatched: 4. Per germline, CDR1 MNHEY and CDR2 SVGAGI. CDR3 sequence: CASSYKGADYGYTF. CDR3 DNA: TGTGCCAGCAGTTATAAGGGGGCGGACTATGGCTACACCTTC.

The V call is TRBV4-2, the J call TRBJ1-6; the D is unclear. The V end lost 0 bases, the J end lost 14 bases, and 11 bases lay between the germline ends. Germline V gene data show CDR1 as LGHNA and CDR2 as YNFKEQ. The CDR3 has 13 residues. CDR3 in amino acids: CASSQEETTALHF. The CDR3 coding sequence is TGTGCCAGCAGCCAAGAGGAGACTACAGCCCTCCACTTT.

The chain is built from TRBV30 and TRBJ2-1; 11 bases line up with TRBD2. Germline V CDR1 and CDR2: GTSNPN, SVGIG (reference sequence). The CDR3 is made up of 16 amino acids. V lost 1 base and J lost 7; bases outside the gene matches: 9. The CDR3 sequence: CAWSALAGGAVNEQFF. The CDR3 DNA follows: TGTGCCTGGAGTGCCCTAGCGGGAGGAGCAGTGAATGAGCAGTTCTTC. Complete variable domain (other parts from reference TRBV30 and TRBJ2-1): SQTIHQWPATLVQPVGSPLSLECTVEGTSNPNLYWYRQAAGRGLQLLFYSVGIGQISSEVPQNLSASRPQDRQFILSSKKLLLSDSGFYLCAWSALAGGAVNEQFFGPGTRLTVL.

The rearrangement links TRBV5-1 to TRBJ2-1, with no clear D. The CDR3 has 14 residues. Germline V lookup: CDR1 SGHRS, CDR2 YFSETQ. V dropped 4 bases and J dropped 6 bases, with 14 bases sitting between them. CDR3: CASSPQRPGNEQFF. CDR3 nucleotides: TGCGCCAGCAGCCCCCAAAGACCGGGCAATGAGCAGTTCTTC.

The rearrangement uses TRBV6-2 or TRBV6-3 and TRBJ2-1; 10 bases are a match to TRBD2. The junction had 11 bases not matched to a gene; V was cut back by 5 bases and J by 4 bases. Germline V gene sequence: CDR1 MNHEY, CDR2 SVGEGT. The CDR3 has 17 residues. CDR3 DNA: TGTGCCAGCAGTCCCCGGACTAGCGGCAGTACATACAATGAGCAGTTCTTC. Translated: CASSPRTSGSTYNEQFF.

This rearrangement joins TRBV6-5 to TRBJ1-2, with D possibly TRBD1 on 5 matching bases. V was cut by 5 bases and J by 4 bases, with 17 bases left in between. Germline loops: CDR1 MNHEY, CDR2 SVGAGI. CDR3 length: 15 residues. The CDR3, as DNA: TGTGCCAGCAGTCTCTCCCCAGGACAAATCTATGGCTACACCTTC. It is translated as CASSLSPGQIYGYTF.